One sample yielded the 25 T cell receptor beta chains listed below, sequenced in a study of Graves' ophthalmopathy and Graves' hyperthyroidism. Amplified material comprised TCR beta CDR3 regions derived from RNA transcripts. HTBI primers served in a first-round RT-PCR, which a second-round multiplex PCR followed. TCRdb independently ran MiXCR on the multiplex PCR reads; one entry per CDR3 protein. The sample has about 700,000 distinct CDR3 sequences, around 40% seen once. The sequenced sample was peripheral blood. These receptors all stem from an adult man with Graves' ophthalmopathy.

This clonotype was recorded at least ten times. The chain links TRBV10-3 to TRBJ1-1; TRBD1 matches 7 bases. V dropped 10 bases and J dropped 1; count of bases not matched to a gene: 6. The CDR3 spans 13 residues. Germline CDR1 ENHRY, CDR2 SYGVKD. The CDR3, as DNA: TGTGCCACCCGGGGACAGCCGAACACTGAAGCTTTCTTT. It encodes CATRGQPNTEAFF.

On this clonotype itself: One junction end disagrees with the germline gene, perhaps due to a read error. CDR3 nucleotides: TGTGCCAGCAGCCAAGAGAGCAGGGGCGAGCAGCACTTC. Translating gives CASSQESRGEQHF. The J gene is TRBJ2-7, the V gene TRBV3-1; tentative D call: TRBD1 (6 bases). Germline lookup yields CDR1 LGHDT and CDR2 YNNKEL (reference sequence). The CDR3 has 13 amino acids.

The chain recombines TRBV11-2 with TRBJ1-3; unclear D gene. Germline V CDR1 and CDR2: SGHAT, FQNNGV. Trimming removed 5 bases from V and 4 bases from J, with 9 bases in between. The CDR3 runs 13 residues. The CDR3 spells CASSHALGNTIYF. CDR3 in DNA: TGTGCCAGCAGCCACGCTTTGGGAAACACCATATATTTT.

This clonotype was detected many times. The V gene is TRBV10-2, the J gene TRBJ2-7, with 10 bases that match TRBD1. CDR3 length: 12 amino acids. J lost 5 bases, V lost 9 bases, and 4 bases had no gene match. Germline V gene lookup returns CDR1 WSHSY and CDR2 SAAADI. The CDR3 sequence is CASTTGGHEQYF. CDR3 nucleotide sequence: TGCGCCAGTACGACAGGGGGCCACGAGCAGTACTTC.

The rearrangement joins TRBV25-1 to TRBJ2-2; D is perhaps TRBD1 (5 bases). Germline V gene lookup returns CDR1 MGHDK and CDR2 SYGVNS. Between the trimmed V and J ends, which lost 11 bases and 0 bases, there was a span of 10 bases. This CDR3 region has 13 residues. CDR3 nucleotides: TGTGCCTGGACACGGGCGAACACCGGGGAGCTGTTTTTT. This translates into CAWTRANTGELFF.

The genes are TRBV25-1 and TRBJ1-2; D is uncertain. V gave up 5 bases and J gave up 8 bases, with 15 bases separating them. The germline V gene has CDR1 MGHDK and CDR2 SYGVNS. The CDR3 loop spans 13 amino acids. The CDR3 sequence: CASSLSWGVGYTF. The CDR3 coding sequence is TGTGCCAGCAGTTTATCTTGGGGAGTGGGCTACACCTTC.

This chain joins TRBV11-2 and TRBJ2-5, with 7 bases aligning to TRBD2. Germline loops: CDR1 SGHAT, CDR2 FQNNGV. CDR3 length equals 15 residues. The V gene end was trimmed by 6 bases and the J gene end by 2 bases; junction bases not matched to a gene: 9. The CDR3 sequence is CASRARGTIQETQYF. The CDR3 DNA reads as TGTGCCAGCAGAGCACGGGGGACTATACAAGAGACCCAGTACTTC.

This clonotype was counted many times. V is TRBV27 and J is TRBJ1-2; no reliable D call. The CDR3 is 14 residues long. The V and J ends lost 5 bases and 5 bases respectively, with 15 bases between them. Germline CDR1 is MNHEY and CDR2 is SMNVEV (reference sequence). In DNA form, the CDR3 reads TGTGCCAGCAGTCGGCGGCCGGTCGAGTATGGCTACACCTTC. Translated, it gives CASSRRPVEYGYTF.

The gene calls are TRBV24-1 and TRBJ2-5; TRBD1 matches 12 bases. J gave up 5 bases and V 4 bases, and 7 bases lay outside the gene matches. Germline assignment: CDR1 KGHDR and CDR2 SFDVKD. The CDR3 loop spans 16 amino acids. CDR3 DNA sequence: TGTGCCACCAGTGACCCAGGGACAGGGGGCGGTGAGACCCAGTACTTC. Translating it yields CATSDPGTGGGETQYF.

This clonotype showed up many times. This chain uses TRBV7-9 with TRBJ1-1; D gene uncertain. Between the trimmed V and J ends, which lost 3 bases and 0 bases, there was a span of 8 bases. CDR3 size: 14 residues. Germline CDR1 reads SEHNR; CDR2 reads FQNEAQ (reference sequence). CDR3 coding DNA: TGTGCCAGCAGCTTGGCTGGGATGAACACTGAAGCTTTCTTT. This translates into CASSLAGMNTEAFF.

A remark on this clonotype: Germline and junction disagree at one end, which may indicate a read error. The chain employs TRBV5-6 and TRBJ2-5; D gene ambiguous. Germline V gives CDR1 SGHDT, CDR2 YYEEEE. This CDR3 region has 14 residues. CDR3 protein: CANSLDTEQETQYF. Written as DNA, the CDR3 is TGTGCCAACAGCTTGGATACGGAACAAGAGACCCAGTACTTC.

The rearrangement joins TRBV7-9 to TRBJ1-2; D remains unclear. V was cut by 5 bases and J by 0 bases, with 22 bases left in between. Germline CDR1 reads SEHNR; CDR2 reads FQNEAQ (reference sequence). The CDR3 runs 18 residues. The DNA of the CDR3 is TGTGCCAGCAGCCAAGATCGGTCAAGACTTCAAGCTAACTATGGCTACACCTTC. Translated: CASSQDRSRLQANYGYTF.

This clonotype has just a few counts. This chain uses TRBV9 with TRBJ2-2; D possibly corresponds to TRBD2 (5 bases). This CDR3 has 14 residues. Germline CDR1 SGDLS, CDR2 YYNGEE. Between the trimmed V and J ends, which lost 0 bases and 7 bases, there was a span of 10 bases. The CDR3 reads CASSVGRGSGELFF. Here the CDR3 DNA reads TGTGCCAGCAGCGTAGGACGAGGGAGCGGGGAGCTGTTTTTT.

In this sample, this clonotype turned up many times. The J gene is TRBJ2-7, the V gene TRBV29-1, with TRBD1 identical over 9 bases. The CDR3 loop spans 14 amino acids. Germline values: CDR1 SQVTM, CDR2 ANQGSEA. J gave up 7 bases and V 3 bases, and 10 bases lay outside the gene matches. For the CDR3, the DNA is TGCAGCGTTGAGAGGACAGGGGCAAAGAGGGAGCAGTACTTC. Translation: CSVERTGAKREQYF.

This chain joins TRBV2 and TRBJ1-6; TRBD1 aligns across 7 bases. J gave up 9 bases and V 7 bases, and 9 bases lay outside the gene matches. In germline, CDR1 is SNHLY, CDR2 FYNNEI. CDR3 length: 14 residues. CDR3 in DNA: TGTGCCAGCAACGCAGGGACAGTTGTTTCACCCCTCCACTTT. This gives the protein CASNAGTVVSPLHF.

The chain joins TRBV20-1 to TRBJ2-7, with 7 nucleotides matching TRBD2. The CDR3 contains 15 residues. Germline V gives CDR1 DFQATT, CDR2 SNEGSKA (reference sequence). CDR3 DNA: TGCAGAGTTGAGAGGCCAGCGGGAAGCTCCTACGAGCAGTACTTC. This translates into CRVERPAGSSYEQYF.

The chain joins TRBV13 to TRBJ1-1, with D unclear. CDR3 length: 12 amino acids. CDR1 is PRHDT, CDR2 FYEKMQ, per germline (reference sequence). Trimming took off 6 bases at V and 11 bases at J, with 16 bases between the two ends. The CDR3 nucleotides read TGTGCCAGCAGTTCGAGACCGATCTGGGCTTTCTTT. Translating it yields CASSSRPIWAFF.

This clonotype has ten or more counts. At one boundary the junction diverges from the germline segment, which might be a read error. This chain links TRBV7-7 with TRBJ2-5; possible D gene TRBD1, 6 bases. The CDR3 has 12 residues. CDR1 is SSHAT and CDR2 is FNYEAQ in the germline V gene (reference sequence). Here the CDR3 reads CASMDSGETQYF. CDR3 in DNA: TGTGCTAGCATGGACAGCGGAGAGACCCAGTACTTC.

This clonotype was observed at least ten times. This chain connects TRBV6-5 to TRBJ1-2, with 7 bases fitting TRBD1. Germline CDR1 is MNHEY and CDR2 is SVGAGI. V lost 1 base and J lost 6; bases outside the gene matches: 2. This CDR3 is 13 amino acids long. The CDR3 sequence is CASSYLTGNGYTF. For the CDR3, the DNA is TGTGCCAGCAGTTACTTGACAGGGAATGGCTACACCTTC.

CDR3 residues: CASSPTPLGTQYF. For the CDR3, the DNA is TGTGCCAGTAGCCCTACTCCCCTGGGGACCCAGTACTTC. V and J are TRBV19 and TRBJ2-5, with D unclear. In germline, CDR1 is LNHDA, CDR2 SQIVND (reference sequence). CDR3 length: 13 amino acids. The V end lost 6 bases, the J end lost 7 bases, and 15 bases lay between the germline ends.

In its sample, this clonotype was seen a few times. The V call is TRBV19, the J call TRBJ1-1; 9 positions agree with TRBD1. The CDR3 loop spans 12 amino acids. Per germline, CDR1 LNHDA and CDR2 SQIVND (reference sequence). V shed 7 bases and J 4 bases; nucleotides not matched to a gene: 1. The CDR3 DNA sequence: TGTGCCAGTATGACAGGGGGCACTGAAGCTTTCTTT. Translating gives CASMTGGTEAFF. The variable domain in full, with the rest retrieved from reference TRBV19 and TRBJ1-1, is DGGITQSPKYLFRKEGQNVTLSCEQNLNHDAMYWYRQDPGQGLRLIYYSQIVNDFQKGDIAEGYSVSREKKESFPLTVTSAQKNPTAFYLCASMTGGTEAFFGQGTRLTVV.

J is TRBJ2-7 and V is TRBV2, with D possibly TRBD2 on 5 matching bases. V was trimmed by 5 bases and J by 2 bases, leaving 16 bases between them. The CDR3 has 15 residues. The V gene's germline CDR1 is SNHLY and CDR2 FYNNEI. The CDR3 spells CASSSAFGVTYEQYF. CDR3 in DNA: TGTGCCAGCAGTTCCGCCTTCGGGGTAACCTACGAGCAGTACTTC.

This clonotype was seen repeatedly, ten times or more. The rearrangement links TRBV10-3 to TRBJ2-5; D gene ambiguous. Between the trimmed V and J ends, which lost 3 bases and 5 bases, there was a span of 7 bases. Germline V gene sequence: CDR1 ENHRY, CDR2 SYGVKD. The CDR3 has 12 amino acids. This chain's CDR3 is CAISDGLETQYF. The DNA of the CDR3 is TGTGCCATCAGTGACGGGTTGGAGACCCAGTACTTC.

This chain links TRBV24-1 with TRBJ1-5, with D possibly matching TRBD1 (5 bases). This CDR3 spans 11 amino acids. Germline V gene data show CDR1 as KGHDR and CDR2 as SFDVKD. Trimming took off 11 bases at V and 7 bases at J, with 11 bases between the two ends. CDR3 nucleotides: TGTGCCAGCACCCAGGGACAGCCCCAGCATTTT. Encoded protein: CASTQGQPQHF.

This clonotype was recorded many times. CDR3 region: CSVAPGSYEQYF. CDR3 bases: TGCAGCGTCGCCCCGGGGTCCTACGAGCAGTACTTC. V is TRBV29-1 and J is TRBJ2-7; the D gene is possibly TRBD2 (5 bases). Germline V gene sequence: CDR1 SQVTM, CDR2 ANQGSEA. Trimming pared 6 bases from V and 1 base from J, leaving 10 bases between. The CDR3 is 12 residues long.